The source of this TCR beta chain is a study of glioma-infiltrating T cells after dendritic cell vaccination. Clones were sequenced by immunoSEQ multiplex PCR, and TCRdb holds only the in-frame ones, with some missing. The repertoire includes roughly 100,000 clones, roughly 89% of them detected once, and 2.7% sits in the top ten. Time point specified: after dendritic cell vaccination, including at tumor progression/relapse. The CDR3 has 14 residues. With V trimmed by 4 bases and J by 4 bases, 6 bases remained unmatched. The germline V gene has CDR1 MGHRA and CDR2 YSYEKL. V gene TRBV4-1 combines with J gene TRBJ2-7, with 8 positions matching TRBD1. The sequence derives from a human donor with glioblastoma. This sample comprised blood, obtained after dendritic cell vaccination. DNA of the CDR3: TGCGCCAGCAGCCCCCAGGACAGGGAGTACGAGCAGTACTTC. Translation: CASSPQDREYEQYF.